The clone carrying this T cell receptor beta chain appeared a few times. Its antigen is undetermined. This sample is part of a study of breast tumors, draining lymph nodes, adjacent tissues. Trimming pared 4 bases from V and 2 bases from J, leaving 17 bases between. CDR1 is SGHDT, CDR2 YYEEEE, per germline. There are 16 residues in the CDR3. Breast cancer patients provided tissue from their axillary draining lymph nodes. TCRdb ran MiXCR on the multiplex PCR reads and lists one entry per CDR3 protein. Among some 100,000 distinct CDR3 sequences listed, around 20% were seen once. Findings and limits, study-wide: The lymph node origin of tumor T cells was framed as consistent with a hypothesis, not demonstrated. Tumor and nontumor repertoires were significantly more similar in luminal-like than in basal-like breast cancer. Data fit most tumor T cells coming from lymph node, expanding in tumor. Tumor TCR diversity was below lymph nodes but above nontumor tissue.

This TCR derives from a female donor with breast cancer. Some clones in this sample may be carry-over from other donors' samples. The specimen sequenced was axillary lymph node tissue. This chain connects TRBV5-6 to TRBJ2-3; D possibly corresponds to TRBD1 (5 bases). The CDR3 reads CASSLPGIQITDTQYF. CDR3 nucleotide sequence: TGTGCCAGCAGCCTCCCAGGGATACAAATCACAGATACGCAGTATTTT.